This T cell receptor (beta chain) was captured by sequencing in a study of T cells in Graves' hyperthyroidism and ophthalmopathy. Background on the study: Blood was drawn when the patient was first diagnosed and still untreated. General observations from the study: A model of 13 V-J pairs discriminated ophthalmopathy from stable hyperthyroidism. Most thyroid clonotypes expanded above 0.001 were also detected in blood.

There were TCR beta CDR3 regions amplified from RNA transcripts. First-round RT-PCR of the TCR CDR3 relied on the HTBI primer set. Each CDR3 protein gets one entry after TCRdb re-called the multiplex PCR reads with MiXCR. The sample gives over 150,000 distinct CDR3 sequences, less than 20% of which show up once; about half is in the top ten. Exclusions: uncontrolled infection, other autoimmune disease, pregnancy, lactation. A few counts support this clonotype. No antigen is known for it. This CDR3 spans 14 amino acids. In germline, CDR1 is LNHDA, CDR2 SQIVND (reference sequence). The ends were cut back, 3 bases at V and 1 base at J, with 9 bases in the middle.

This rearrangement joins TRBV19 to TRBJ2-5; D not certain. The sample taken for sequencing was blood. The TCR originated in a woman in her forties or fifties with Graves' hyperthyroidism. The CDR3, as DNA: TGTGCCAGTAGTATTCGGCAGCGCCAAGAGACCCAGTACTTC. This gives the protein CASSIRQRQETQYF. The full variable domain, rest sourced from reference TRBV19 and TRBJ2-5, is DGGITQSPKYLFRKEGQNVTLSCEQNLNHDAMYWYRQDPGQGLRLIYYSQIVNDFQKGDIAEGYSVSREKKESFPLTVTSAQKNPTAFYLCASSIRQRQETQYFGPGTRLLVL.